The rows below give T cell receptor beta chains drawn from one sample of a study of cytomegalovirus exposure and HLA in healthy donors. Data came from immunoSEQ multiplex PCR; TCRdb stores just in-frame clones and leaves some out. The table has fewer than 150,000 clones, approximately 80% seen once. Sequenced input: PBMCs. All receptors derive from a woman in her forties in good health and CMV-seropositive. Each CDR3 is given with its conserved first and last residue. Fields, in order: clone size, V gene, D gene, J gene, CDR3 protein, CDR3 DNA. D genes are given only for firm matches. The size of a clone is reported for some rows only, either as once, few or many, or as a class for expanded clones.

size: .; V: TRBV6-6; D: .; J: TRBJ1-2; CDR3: CASSYGRAYYGYTF; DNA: TGTGCCAGCAGTTACGGCAGGGCTTACTATGGCTACACCTTC
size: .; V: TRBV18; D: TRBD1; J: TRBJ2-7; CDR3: CASSPDGTGSYEQYF; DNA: TGTGCCAGCTCACCAGACGGGACAGGATCCTACGAGCAGTACTTC
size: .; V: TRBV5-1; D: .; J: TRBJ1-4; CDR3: CASSLRVGEKLFF; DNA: TGCGCCAGCAGCTTGCGGGTCGGGGAAAAACTGTTTTTT
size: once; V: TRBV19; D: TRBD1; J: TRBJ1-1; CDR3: CASSAEQGGNTEAFF; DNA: TGTGCCAGTAGTGCGGAACAGGGGGGGAACACTGAAGCTTTCTTT
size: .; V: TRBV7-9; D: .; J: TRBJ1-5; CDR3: CASSLVPGSISNQPQHF; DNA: TGTGCCAGCAGCTTAGTTCCGGGTTCCATTAGCAATCAGCCCCAGCATTTT
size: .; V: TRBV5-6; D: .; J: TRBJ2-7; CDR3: CASSFNYEQYF; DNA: TGTGCCAGCAGCTTCAACTACGAGCAGTACTTC
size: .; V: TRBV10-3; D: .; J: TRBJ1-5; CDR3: CAISATGNTGQPQHF; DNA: TGTGCCATCAGTGCGACCGGGAATACCGGGCAGCCCCAGCATTTT
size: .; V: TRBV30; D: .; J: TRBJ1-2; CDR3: CAWSRGAGGGYTF; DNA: TGTGCCTGGAGTAGAGGGGCGGGGGGTGGCTACACCTTC
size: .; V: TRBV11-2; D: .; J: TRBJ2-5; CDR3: CASSLELALGTQYF; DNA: TGTGCCAGCAGCTTAGAGTTAGCTTTGGGGACCCAGTACTTC
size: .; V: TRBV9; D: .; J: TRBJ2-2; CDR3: CASSVGLASGELFF; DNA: TGTGCCAGCAGCGTTGGTCTAGCTTCCGGGGAGCTGTTTTTT
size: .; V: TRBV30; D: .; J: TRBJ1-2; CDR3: CAWSVLDYGYTF; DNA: TGTGCCTGGAGTGTATTAGACTATGGCTACACCTTC
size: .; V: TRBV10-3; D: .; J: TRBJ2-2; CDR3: CAQSPGAGLDTGELFF; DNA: TGTGCCCAATCGCCAGGGGCGGGCTTGGACACCGGGGAGCTGTTTTTT
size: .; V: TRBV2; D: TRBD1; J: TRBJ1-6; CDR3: CASRVDRGHSPLHF; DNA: TGTGCCAGCAGAGTGGACAGGGGGCATTCACCCCTCCACTTT
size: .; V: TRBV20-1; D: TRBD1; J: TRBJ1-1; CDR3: CSARRGAFF; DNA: TGCAGTGCTCGCAGGGGGGCTTTCTTT
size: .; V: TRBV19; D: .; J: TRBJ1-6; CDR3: CASTSGIYNSPLHF; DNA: TGTGCCAGCACCTCAGGAATTTATAATTCACCCCTCCACTTT
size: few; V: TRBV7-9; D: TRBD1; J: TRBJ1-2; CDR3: CASSSTRDRVDYGYTF; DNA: TGTGCCAGCAGCTCCACTCGGGACAGGGTGGACTATGGCTACACCTTC
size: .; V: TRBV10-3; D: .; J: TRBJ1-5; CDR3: CAISEPGNQPQHF; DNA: TGTGCCATCAGTGAGCCCGGGAATCAGCCCCAGCATTTT
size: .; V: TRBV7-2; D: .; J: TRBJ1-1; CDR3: CASSLAGERTEAFF; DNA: TGTGCCAGCAGCTTAGCTGGGGAGAGGACTGAAGCTTTCTTT
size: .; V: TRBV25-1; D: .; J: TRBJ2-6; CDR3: CASSPGHSSGANVLTF; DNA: TGTGCCAGCAGCCCGGGACACTCGTCTGGGGCCAACGTCCTGACTTTC
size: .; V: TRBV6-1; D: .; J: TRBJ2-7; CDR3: CASSAAREWYEQYF; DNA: TGTGCCAGCAGTGCGGCACGGGAGTGGTACGAGCAGTACTTC
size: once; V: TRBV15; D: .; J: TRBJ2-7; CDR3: CATSRDLLAYEQYF; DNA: TGTGCCACCAGCAGAGACTTATTAGCCTACGAGCAGTACTTC
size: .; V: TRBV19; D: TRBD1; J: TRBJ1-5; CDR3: CASSSGQGAQPQHF; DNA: TGTGCCAGTAGTAGCGGACAGGGGGCTCAGCCCCAGCATTTT
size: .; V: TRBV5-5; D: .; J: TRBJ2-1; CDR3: CASSPSGLDYNEQFF; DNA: TGTGCCAGCAGCCCTAGTGGACTTGACTACAATGAGCAGTTCTTC
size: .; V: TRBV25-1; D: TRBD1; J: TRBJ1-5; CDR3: CASSESGQSINQPQHF; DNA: TGTGCCAGCAGTGAGTCGGGACAGAGTATCAATCAGCCCCAGCATTTT
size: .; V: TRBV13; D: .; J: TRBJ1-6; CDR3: CASSLTPGVASPLHF; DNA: TGTGCCAGCAGCTTAACCCCAGGGGTTGCTTCACCCCTCCACTTT
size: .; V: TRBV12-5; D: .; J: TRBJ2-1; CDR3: CASGLVRETTVGNEQFF; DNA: TGTGCTAGTGGTTTGGTACGGGAGACTACCGTAGGAAATGAGCAGTTCTTC
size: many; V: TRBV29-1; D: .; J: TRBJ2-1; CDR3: CSVEDPSVSSYNEQFF; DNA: TGCAGCGTTGAAGACCCTAGCGTAAGCTCCTACAATGAGCAGTTCTTC
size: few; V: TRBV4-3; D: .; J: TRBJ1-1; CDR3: CASSQDLGLNTEAFF; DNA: TGCGCCAGCAGCCAAGACCTGGGCCTGAACACTGAAGCTTTCTTT
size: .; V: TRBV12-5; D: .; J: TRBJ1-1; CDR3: CASGLGQMNTEAFF; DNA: TGTGCTAGTGGTTTGGGACAGATGAACACTGAAGCTTTCTTT
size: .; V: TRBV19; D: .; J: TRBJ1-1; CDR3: CASGHTGNTEAFF; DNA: TGTGCCAGTGGTCATACAGGAAACACTGAAGCTTTCTTT
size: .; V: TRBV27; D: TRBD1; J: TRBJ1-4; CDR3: CASSLRQGREKLFF; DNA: TGTGCCAGCAGTTTAAGACAGGGGAGGGAAAAACTGTTTTTT
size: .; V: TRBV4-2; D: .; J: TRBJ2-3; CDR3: CASSLGGDADTQYF; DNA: TGTGCCAGCAGCCTAGGAGGGGACGCAGATACGCAGTATTTT
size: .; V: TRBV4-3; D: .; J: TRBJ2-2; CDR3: CASSQDNRVNTGELFF; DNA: TGCGCCAGCAGCCAAGATAACAGGGTAAACACCGGGGAGCTGTTTTTT
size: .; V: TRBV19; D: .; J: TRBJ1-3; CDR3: CASSPGAVEGNTIYF; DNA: TGTGCCAGTAGCCCAGGGGCAGTCGAGGGAAACACCATATATTTT
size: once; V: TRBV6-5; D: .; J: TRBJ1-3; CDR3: CASSYSAGEIGNTIYF; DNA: TGTGCCAGCAGTTACTCGGCAGGGGAGATTGGAAACACCATATATTTT
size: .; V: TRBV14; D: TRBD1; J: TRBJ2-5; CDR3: CASSQELDRGQYF; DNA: TGTGCCAGCAGCCAAGAATTGGACAGGGGCCAGTACTTC
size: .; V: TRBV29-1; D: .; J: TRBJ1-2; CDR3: CSDREGSNYGYTF; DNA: TGCAGCGACCGCGAGGGCAGTAACTATGGCTACACCTTC
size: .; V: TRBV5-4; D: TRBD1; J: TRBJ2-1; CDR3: CASSLGQGADEQFF; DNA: TGTGCCAGCAGCTTGGGACAGGGGGCGGACGAGCAGTTCTTC
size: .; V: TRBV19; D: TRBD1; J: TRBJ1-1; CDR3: CASSRNDRGRSEAFF; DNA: TGTGCCAGTAGTAGAAACGACAGGGGGCGCAGTGAAGCTTTCTTT
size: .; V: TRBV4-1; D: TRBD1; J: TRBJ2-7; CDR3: CASSRTGTGGSYEQYF; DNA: TGCGCCAGCAGCCGTACCGGGACAGGGGGTTCCTACGAGCAGTACTTC